This TCR beta chain was observed in a study of blood T cell repertoires in COVID-19. For the study at large: Sources were T cells, B-cell-depleted T cells, or PBMCs; the material itself was cDNA or gDNA.

Germline CDR1 is MNHEY and CDR2 is SVGAGI. Unmatched junction bases numbered 10, after V lost 10 bases and J lost 4 bases. The CDR3 runs to 14 residues. Authors' methods: Amplification from reference gene primers served as the basis for estimated nucleated cell counts. The assay was immunoSEQ multiplex PCR, and TCRdb's table has in-frame clones only and misses some. V, J and clone size were drawn from that table, and D and trimming were deduced from the DNA. Here the sample spans 75,000 to 85,000 clones, around 82% being singletons. This receptor was identified in a human donor in a cohort sampled during active COVID-19. The chain is built from TRBV6-5 and TRBJ1-3, with 7 bases fitting TRBD1. Sequences were obtained from peripheral blood. The CDR3 coding sequence is TGTGCCACCGTGAGGGGGCGAAAAGGAAACACCATATATTTT. Its translation: CATVRGRKGNTIYF.